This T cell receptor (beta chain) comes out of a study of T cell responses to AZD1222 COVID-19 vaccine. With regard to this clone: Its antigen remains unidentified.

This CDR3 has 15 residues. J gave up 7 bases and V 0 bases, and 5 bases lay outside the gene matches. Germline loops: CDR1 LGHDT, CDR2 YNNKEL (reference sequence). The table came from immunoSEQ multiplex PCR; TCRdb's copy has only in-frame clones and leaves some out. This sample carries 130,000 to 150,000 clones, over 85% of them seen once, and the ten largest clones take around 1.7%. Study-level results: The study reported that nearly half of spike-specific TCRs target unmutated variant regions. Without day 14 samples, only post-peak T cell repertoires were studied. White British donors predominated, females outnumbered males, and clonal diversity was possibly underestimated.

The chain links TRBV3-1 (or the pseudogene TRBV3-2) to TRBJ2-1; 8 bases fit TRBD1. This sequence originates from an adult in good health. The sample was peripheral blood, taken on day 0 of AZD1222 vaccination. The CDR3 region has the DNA TGTGCCAGCAGCCAAGATCAGGGGGCTGGGAATGAGCAGTTCTTC. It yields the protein CASSQDQGAGNEQFF.